One sample yielded the 27 T cell receptor beta chains listed below, sequenced in a study of blood T cell repertoires in COVID-19. The table came from immunoSEQ multiplex PCR; TCRdb's copy has only in-frame clones and leaves some out. The sample holds 100,000 to 150,000 clones, about 83% seen once. Sequenced material: peripheral blood. These receptors were collected from a man aged 60 to 69 with acute or convalescent COVID-19.

This chain uses TRBV28 with TRBJ2-1; 15 bases are a match to TRBD2. CDR3 length equals 16 residues. V gave up 6 bases and J gave up 7 bases; unmatched junction bases: 7. Per germline, CDR1 MDHEN and CDR2 SYDVKM. The CDR3 here is CASSFGTSGGRNEQFF. As DNA, the CDR3 is TGTGCCAGCAGCTTTGGGACTAGCGGGGGGAGGAATGAGCAGTTCTTC.

The rearrangement uses TRBV6-5 and TRBJ1-2; 10 bases map to TRBD1. Germline CDR1 is MNHEY and CDR2 is SVGAGI. This CDR3 contains 15 residues. V lost 2 bases and J lost 8; bases outside the gene matches: 8. The CDR3 nucleotides are TGTGCCAGCAGTTACCCGGGACAGGGGATAAAGGGCTACACCTTC. As protein: CASSYPGQGIKGYTF.

This clone was observed once. The chain employs TRBV11-2 and TRBJ2-1; 8 nucleotides match TRBD2. This CDR3 has 18 amino acids. The germline V gene has CDR1 SGHAT and CDR2 FQNNGV. V gave up 4 bases and J gave up 0 bases; unmatched junction bases: 11. CDR3: CASSSRGLDPSSYNEQFF. CDR3 coding DNA: TGTGCCAGCAGCTCCCGGGGACTAGACCCTAGCTCCTACAATGAGCAGTTCTTC.

The rearrangement joins TRBV4-1 to TRBJ2-1, with 7 positions matching TRBD2. The V gene's germline CDR1 is MGHRA and CDR2 YSYEKL. The CDR3 consists of 17 residues. Trimming at V came to 2 bases and at J to 0 bases, leaving 7 bases not matched to a gene. The CDR3 loop reads CASSQRLGEGSYNEQFF. CDR3 nucleotide sequence: TGCGCCAGCAGCCAAAGGTTGGGGGAGGGCTCCTACAATGAGCAGTTCTTC.

The V call is TRBV5-1, the J call TRBJ2-1, with a possible D match to TRBD2 (6 bases). Per the germline V gene, CDR1 is SGHRS and CDR2 is YFSETQ. V dropped 0 bases and J dropped 2 bases, with 12 bases sitting between them. The CDR3 spans 16 residues. Here the CDR3 DNA reads TGCGCCAGCAGCTTGGCCGGGGGAGGCGCCTACAATGAGCAGTTCTTC. Translated, it gives CASSLAGGGAYNEQFF.

This chain joins TRBV7-9 and TRBJ2-7; 10 positions agree with TRBD2. The germline V gene encodes CDR1 SEHNR and CDR2 FQNEAQ (reference sequence). The CDR3 loop spans 15 amino acids. The trim removed 6 bases at V and 7 bases at J, leaving 12 bases unmatched. Here the CDR3 reads CASSAPRAGGEEQYF. The CDR3 nucleotides read TGTGCCAGCAGTGCCCCCCGAGCGGGAGGGGAAGAGCAGTACTTC.

The chain is built from TRBV30 and TRBJ2-1; 8 bases are shared with TRBD2. The trim removed 2 bases at V and 7 bases at J, leaving 13 bases unmatched. From germline, CDR1 is GTSNPN and CDR2 SVGIG (reference sequence). The CDR3 length is 16 residues. CDR3: CAWSKIAGSLRNEQFF. The CDR3 region has the DNA TGTGCCTGGAGTAAAATAGCGGGAAGTCTTCGGAATGAGCAGTTCTTC.

J is TRBJ1-1 and V is TRBV28, with a possible D match to TRBD1 (5 bases). The germline V gene has CDR1 MDHEN and CDR2 SYDVKM. CDR3 length: 15 amino acids. V dropped 6 bases and J dropped 1 base, with 15 bases sitting between them. In nucleotides, the CDR3 is TGTGCCAGCAGATCGCGGGGGGGTTGGAACACTGAAGCTTTCTTT. Protein sequence: CASRSRGGWNTEAFF.

The chain has TRBV19 and TRBJ1-6; TRBD1 agrees at 7 bases. The germline gives CDR1 LNHDA, CDR2 SQIVND (reference sequence). CDR3 length: 19 residues. The junction had 21 bases not matched to a gene; V was cut back by 6 bases and J by 7 bases. CDR3 region: CASSQEATRTGVYNSPLHF. For the CDR3, the DNA is TGTGCCAGTAGCCAGGAAGCGACCCGAACAGGGGTCTACAATTCACCCCTCCACTTT.

The chain links TRBV6-1 to TRBJ2-1; 9 bases fit TRBD2. The junction had 7 bases not matched to a gene; V was cut back by 6 bases and J by 7 bases. The CDR3 consists of 14 residues. Looked up from germline, CDR1 is MNHNS and CDR2 is SASEGT. CDR3 loop: CASSSGLARNEQFF. DNA for the CDR3: TGTGCCAGCAGCTCGGGACTAGCAAGGAATGAGCAGTTCTTC.

This clone was seen only once. The chain is built from TRBV28 and TRBJ1-3, with 7 positions matching TRBD1. The CDR3 length is 15 residues. V trimming: 6 bases; J trimming: 1 base; junction bases outside the gene matches: 6. Germline CDR1 reads MDHEN; CDR2 reads SYDVKM. The CDR3 DNA is TGTGCCAGCAGCCGCGACAGGGATTCTGGAAACACCATATATTTT. Protein: CASSRDRDSGNTIYF.

On this clone itself: One end of the junction is discordant with germline, which a read error may explain. The chain joins TRBV7-3 to TRBJ2-7; perhaps TRBD1 as D (6 bases). CDR1 SGHTA and CDR2 FQGTGA come from the germline V gene. The CDR3 totals 14 residues. The CDR3 DNA reads as TGTGCCAGCAGCCTGTGGGCCAGGGGCTATTTCTTGGACTTC. Amino acids: CASSLWARGYFLDF.

The chain employs TRBV28 and TRBJ2-5; 15 nucleotides match TRBD2. The CDR3 is made up of 17 amino acids. CDR1 and CDR2 (germline): MDHEN, SYDVKM. J lost 6 bases, V lost 5 bases, and 10 bases had no gene match. As DNA, the CDR3 is TGTGCCAGCAGTCTGGGACTAGCGGGAGGCTGGGGGAAGACCCAGTACTTC. It encodes CASSLGLAGGWGKTQYF.

The rearrangement joins TRBV25-1 to TRBJ2-7, with D hard to call. Germline V gene data show CDR1 as MGHDK and CDR2 as SYGVNS. Trimming shortened V by 1 base and J by 2 bases, and 9 bases separated the two germline ends. This CDR3 comprises 14 residues. CDR3 nucleotides: TGTGCCAGCAGTGAATCGGTCGTACCCTACGAGCAGTACTTC. Translated, it gives CASSESVVPYEQYF.

The chain links TRBV18 to TRBJ1-4, with TRBD1 matching 10 bases. V lost 4 bases and J lost 6; bases outside the gene matches: 8. CDR1 is KGHSH and CDR2 is LQKENI in the germline V gene. CDR3 length equals 16 residues. The DNA for the CDR3 is TGTGCCAGCTCACAGCAACTCGGACAGGGGGATGAAAAACTGTTTTTT. The encoded protein is CASSQQLGQGDEKLFF.

The chain has TRBV18 and TRBJ2-7, with 7 bases lining up with TRBD1. With V trimmed by 3 bases and J by 3 bases, 8 bases remained unmatched. Per the germline V gene, CDR1 is KGHSH and CDR2 is LQKENI. The CDR3 has 15 residues. In DNA, the CDR3 is TGTGCCAGCTCACCCACGACAGGGATAGGCTACGAGCAGTACTTC. Translated, it gives CASSPTTGIGYEQYF.

In this sample, this clone turned up once. The rearrangement links TRBV9 to TRBJ2-1; 14 bases match TRBD2. Unmatched junction bases numbered 7, after V lost 3 bases and J lost 8 bases. CDR3 length: 16 residues. CDR1 and CDR2 from the germline V gene are SGDLS and YYNGEE. CDR3 DNA: TGTGCCAGCAGCGCGCGGGGGACTAGCGGGAGCGATGAGCAGTTCTTC. It translates to CASSARGTSGSDEQFF.

The V and J genes are TRBV19 and TRBJ1-6, with unresolved D. This CDR3 spans 13 amino acids. Trimming cost V 4 bases and J 9 bases, with 10 bases left between them. Germline values: CDR1 LNHDA, CDR2 SQIVND (reference sequence). This CDR3 reads CASSTTGGSPLHF. CDR3 DNA sequence: TGTGCCAGTAGTACCACCGGTGGTTCACCCCTCCACTTT.

The chain links TRBV5-1 to TRBJ2-5; TRBD2 might be the D (6 bases). The CDR3 covers 15 residues. The germline CDR1 and CDR2 sequences are SGHRS and YFSETQ. The germline V and J ends were trimmed by 3 bases and 2 bases, with 14 bases remaining between them. CDR3 DNA: TGCGCCAGCAGCTCCCAAGGACTACCTCAAGAGACCCAGTACTTC. It encodes CASSSQGLPQETQYF.

The genes are TRBV6-5 and TRBJ1-5, with D perhaps matching TRBD1 (5 bases). The V gene's germline CDR1 is MNHEY and CDR2 SVGAGI. V lost 7 bases and J 2 bases, leaving 15 bases between the germline ends. This CDR3 is built from 15 residues. DNA of the CDR3: TGTGCCAGCACAAGATCAGGGAACGGCAATCAGCCCCAGCATTTT. Its translation: CASTRSGNGNQPQHF.

This chain uses TRBV7-3 with TRBJ2-2; 9 bases align to TRBD2. This CDR3 is built from 14 residues. V lost 4 bases, J lost 6 bases, and 3 bases stayed unmatched. Per germline, CDR1 SGHTA and CDR2 FQGTGA. Written as DNA, the CDR3 is TGTGCCAGCAGCTCCTTAGCGGGAGCCGGGGAGCTGTTTTTT. It codes for CASSSLAGAGELFF.

The rearrangement links TRBV5-1 to TRBJ2-7; 8 bases map to TRBD2. The germline V gene has CDR1 SGHRS and CDR2 YFSETQ. Germline trimming cut 4 bases from V and 6 bases from J; bases unmatched to any gene: 9. CDR3 size: 14 residues. The CDR3 DNA sequence: TGCGCCAGCAGCCCCGGGACTAGATCTGCCGAGCAGTACTTC. It encodes CASSPGTRSAEQYF.

This clone was picked up a small number of times. V and J are TRBV2 and TRBJ1-6, with 10 nucleotides matching TRBD1. The germline CDR1 and CDR2 sequences are SNHLY and FYNNEI. With V trimmed by 8 bases and J by 13 bases, 11 bases remained unmatched. The CDR3 runs to 14 residues. The CDR3 sequence: CASGPGQGSLPLHF. DNA of the CDR3: TGTGCCAGCGGGCCGGGACAGGGGTCCTTGCCCCTCCACTTT.

The chain is built from TRBV2 and TRBJ2-7, with 7 bases that match TRBD2. CDR1 and CDR2 (germline): SNHLY, FYNNEI. The CDR3 is 16 amino acids. Losses at the gene ends were 5 bases for V and 5 bases for J; bases not matched to a gene: 15. In DNA, the CDR3 is TGTGCCAGCAGTTCTCCTTCCCGGGAGGTCTTTCACGAGCAGTACTTC. Amino acids: CASSSPSREVFHEQYF.

This clone appeared a single time. The gene calls are TRBV6-2 or TRBV6-3 and TRBJ1-2; 11 bases are shared with TRBD1. The CDR3 has 17 residues. Germline CDR1 is MNHEY and CDR2 is SVGEGT. V gave up 4 bases and J gave up 3 bases; unmatched junction bases: 10. The chain's CDR3 is CASSFRTGGLGHYGYTF. CDR3 sequence (DNA): TGTGCCAGCAGTTTCCGGACAGGGGGCCTAGGTCACTATGGCTACACCTTC.

This chain connects TRBV25-1 to TRBJ1-5, with D possibly matching TRBD1 (5 bases). The V gene lost 5 bases and the J gene lost 9 bases, with 20 bases spanning the gap. The CDR3 loop spans 15 amino acids. Germline CDR1 and CDR2: MGHDK and SYGVNS. CDR3 nucleotides: TGTGCCAGCAGTCGGGTGGGGGACGGGGACTCGCCCCAGCATTTT. This codes for CASSRVGDGDSPQHF.

This clone is a singleton in its sample. The gene calls are TRBV9 and TRBJ2-1; the match to TRBD2 covers 9 bases. This CDR3 comprises 16 residues. The V gene's germline CDR1 is SGDLS and CDR2 YYNGEE. The trim removed 7 bases at V and 2 bases at J, leaving 10 bases unmatched. CDR3 sequence: CASQPIAGAPYNEQFF. For the CDR3, the DNA is TGTGCCAGCCAACCGATAGCGGGAGCACCCTACAATGAGCAGTTCTTC.